The entry that follows covers one T cell receptor beta chain sequence. There are a few counts of this clonotype. The clone's antigen remains unknown. There are no base qualities to consult, and no much larger clone falls within one base. Sequences SEHNR (CDR1) and FQNEAQ (CDR2) are obtained from the germline V gene (reference sequence). The V end gives up 2 bases and the J end 5 bases, leaving 6 bases in the junction not matched to a gene. The CDR3 measures 15 amino acids from cysteine to phenylalanine. Only the CDR3 region is kept as DNA, spanning 45 bases read in frame from base 1. This record belongs to a study of CD8 T cells in ankylosing spondylitis (dated by TCRdb to about 2017). Notes on the research overall: T cell receptor beta repertoires were profiled in healthy donors and ankylosing spondylitis patients so that disease-linked TCR variants could be found. In total, the full study cohort was made up of some 100 healthy donors and 25 ankylosing spondylitis patients. Peripheral blood samples were taken, and synovial fluid was additionally collected from ankylosing spondylitis patients.

The research as a whole found: Blood from ankylosing spondylitis patients appeared to be characterized by a TCR beta motif made up of eight highly homologous amino acid variants. According to the report, matched synovial fluid samples from ankylosing spondylitis patients were significantly enriched for the disease-linked clones. A CD8+ phenotype was shown by the disease-linked clones, which were found at relatively low frequencies in peripheral blood. Some TCR beta motif variants had previously been reported in synovial fluid and blood of reactive arthritis patients, which suggested common disease-initiation mechanisms.

The sequencing machine was an Illumina HiSeq 2500. Quantitative 5'-RACE with molecular barcodes was the method used to prepare the TCR beta libraries. On the authors' methods: A new computational method, built on a probabilistic model of VDJ rearrangement, was used to identify disease-linked TCR variants. TCRdb cleaned the public reads at Q25 with fastp, built clones with MiXCR and kept in-frame beta chains. Under each unique CDR3 protein, matching rows form one entry showing the most common genes and DNA. These V and J calls originate from TCRdb's pipeline instead of the authors' own analysis. The sample data list 400,000 to 450,000 distinct CDR3 sequences, and more than 15% of these were observed just once. Over 0.9% of the sample comes from the top ten.

The rearranged chain carries TRBV7-9 and TRBJ2-3, with 8 bases aligning to TRBD2. The sequence was collected from a male donor with ankylosing spondylitis. The sequenced sample consisted of blood, either unsorted or a sorted T cell fraction (not recorded which). The CDR3: CASSLTSGLRDTQYF. The DNA sequence follows: TGTGCCAGCAGCTTAACTAGCGGATTGAGAGATACGCAGTATTTT.